The 5 T cell receptor beta chains in this list originate from one sample, sequenced in a study of cytomegalovirus exposure and HLA in healthy donors. This PCR relied on a set of 60 Vbeta primers and 13 Jbeta primers. The method was immunoSEQ multiplex PCR; TCRdb's version includes in-frame clones alone and lacks a portion of them. The profile shows 90,000 to 120,000 clones, about 80% of them singletons. The sample was PBMCs. All receptors come from a man over 45 in good health and CMV-seropositive.

Note on this clone: This sample includes further DNA sequences coding for the same CDR3. The chain carries TRBV9 and TRBJ1-4; TRBD1 aligns across 7 bases. CDR1 and CDR2 from the germline V gene are SGDLS and YYNGEE. The V gene end was trimmed by 3 bases and the J gene end by 8 bases; junction bases not matched to a gene: 7. This CDR3 has 14 residues. The CDR3 nucleotides are TGTGCCAGCAGCGCCCGGGACAGTGGCGAAAAACTGTTTTTT. The encoded protein is CASSARDSGEKLFF.

The CDR3 sequence is CASGLPTGTGELFF. CDR3 bases: TGTGCTAGTGGTTTACCTACGGGCACCGGGGAGCTGTTTTTT. The chain links TRBV12-5 to TRBJ2-2, with D hard to call. CDR1 LGHNT and CDR2 FRNRAP come from the germline V gene. Trimming shortened V by 3 bases and J by 4 bases, and 9 bases separated the two germline ends. This CDR3 is 14 amino acids long.

V gene TRBV6-1 combines with J gene TRBJ2-1, with 9 bases that match TRBD2. There are 15 residues in the CDR3. Germline values: CDR1 MNHNS, CDR2 SASEGT. After removal of 1 base from V and 4 bases from J, the junction contained 2 bases not matched to a gene. The CDR3 sequence: CASSEGTSEYNEQFF. CDR3 nucleotides: TGTGCCAGCAGTGAAGGGACTAGCGAGTACAATGAGCAGTTCTTC.

The genes are TRBV6-1 and TRBJ2-7; D gene uncertain. The ends were cut back, 7 bases at V and 1 base at J, with 8 bases in the middle. CDR1 MNHNS and CDR2 SASEGT come from the germline V gene. This CDR3 comprises 12 residues. The CDR3 nucleotides read TGTGCCAGCACCACACATTCCTACGAGCAGTACTTC. It translates to CASTTHSYEQYF.

The chain has TRBV5-1 and TRBJ2-3; D may be TRBD1 (5 bases). V lost 6 bases to trimming and J lost 2 bases, with 13 bases between them. CDR3 length: 14 amino acids. CDR1 and CDR2 from the germline V gene are SGHRS and YFSETQ. The CDR3 coding sequence is TGCGCCAGCACCTCAGGGCGGATCACAGATACGCAGTATTTT. It codes for CASTSGRITDTQYF.